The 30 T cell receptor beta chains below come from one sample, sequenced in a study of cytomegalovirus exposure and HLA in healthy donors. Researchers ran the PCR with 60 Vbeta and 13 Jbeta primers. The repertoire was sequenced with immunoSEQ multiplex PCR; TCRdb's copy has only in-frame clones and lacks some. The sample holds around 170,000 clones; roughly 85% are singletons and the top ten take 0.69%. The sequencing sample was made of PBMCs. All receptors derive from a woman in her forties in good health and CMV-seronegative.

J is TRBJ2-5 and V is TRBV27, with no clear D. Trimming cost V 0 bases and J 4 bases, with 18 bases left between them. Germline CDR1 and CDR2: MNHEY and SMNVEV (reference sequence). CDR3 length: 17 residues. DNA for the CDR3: TGTGCCAGCAGTTTATCGAGCCACCTCACTACCCGAGAGACCCAGTACTTC. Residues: CASSLSSHLTTRETQYF.

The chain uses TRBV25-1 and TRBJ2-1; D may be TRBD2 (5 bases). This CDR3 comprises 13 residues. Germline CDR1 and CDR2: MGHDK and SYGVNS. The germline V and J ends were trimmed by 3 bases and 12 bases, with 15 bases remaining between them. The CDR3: CASSDRGSGLQFF. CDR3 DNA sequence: TGTGCCAGCAGTGATCGCGGGTCGGGTCTGCAGTTCTTC. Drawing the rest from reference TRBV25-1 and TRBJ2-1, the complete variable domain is EADIYQTPRYLVIGTGKKITLECSQTMGHDKMYWYQQDPGMELHLIHYSYGVNSTEKGDLSSESTVSRIRTEHFPLTLESARPSHTSQYLCASSDRGSGLQFFGPGTRLTVL.

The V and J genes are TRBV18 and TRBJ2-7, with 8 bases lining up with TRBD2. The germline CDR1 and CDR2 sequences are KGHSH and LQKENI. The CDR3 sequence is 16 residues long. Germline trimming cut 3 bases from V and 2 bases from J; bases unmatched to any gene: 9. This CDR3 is CASSPLTSGPTYEQYF. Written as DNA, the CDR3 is TGTGCCAGCTCACCCCTAACTAGCGGTCCAACCTACGAGCAGTACTTC. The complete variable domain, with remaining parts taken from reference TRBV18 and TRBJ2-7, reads NAGVMQNPRHLVRRRGQEARLRCSPMKGHSHVYWYRQLPEEGLKFMVYLQKENIIDESGMPKERFSAEFPKEGPSILRIQQVVRGDSAAYFCASSPLTSGPTYEQYFGPGTRLTVT.

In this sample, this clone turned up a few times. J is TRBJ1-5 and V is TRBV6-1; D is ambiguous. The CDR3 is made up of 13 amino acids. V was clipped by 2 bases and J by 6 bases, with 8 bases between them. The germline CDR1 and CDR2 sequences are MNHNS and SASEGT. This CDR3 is CASSETGFQPQHF. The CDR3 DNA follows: TGTGCCAGCAGTGAAACGGGGTTTCAGCCCCAGCATTTT.

The CDR3 protein is CASSQTGGGNQPQHF. CDR3 in DNA: TGTGCCAGCAGCCAGACAGGGGGAGGCAATCAGCCCCAGCATTTT. The V gene is TRBV6-5, the J gene TRBJ1-5, with 9 bases aligning to TRBD1. Germline CDR1 MNHEY, CDR2 SVGAGI. Germline trimming cut 6 bases from V and 2 bases from J; bases unmatched to any gene: 5. There are 15 residues in the CDR3.

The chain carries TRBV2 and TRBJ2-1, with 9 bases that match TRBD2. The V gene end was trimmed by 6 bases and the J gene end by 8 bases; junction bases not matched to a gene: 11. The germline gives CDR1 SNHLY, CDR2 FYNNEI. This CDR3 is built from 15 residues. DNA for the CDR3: TGTGCCAGCAGAGCCGGGACTAGCAATTACGATGAGCAGTTCTTC. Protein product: CASRAGTSNYDEQFF.

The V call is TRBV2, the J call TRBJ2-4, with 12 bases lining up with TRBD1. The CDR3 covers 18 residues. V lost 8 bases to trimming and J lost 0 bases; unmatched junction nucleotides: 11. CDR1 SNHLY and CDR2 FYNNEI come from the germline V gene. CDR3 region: CASWGQGANLGAKNIQYF. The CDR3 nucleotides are TGTGCCAGCTGGGGACAGGGGGCGAATTTAGGAGCCAAAAACATTCAGTACTTC.

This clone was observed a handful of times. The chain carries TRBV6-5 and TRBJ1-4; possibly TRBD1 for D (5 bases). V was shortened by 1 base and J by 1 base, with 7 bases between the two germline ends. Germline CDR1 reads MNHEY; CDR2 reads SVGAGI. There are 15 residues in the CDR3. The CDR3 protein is CASSYFGGTNEKLFF. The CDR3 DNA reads TGTGCCAGCAGTTACTTCGGGGGAACTAATGAAAAACTGTTTTTT.

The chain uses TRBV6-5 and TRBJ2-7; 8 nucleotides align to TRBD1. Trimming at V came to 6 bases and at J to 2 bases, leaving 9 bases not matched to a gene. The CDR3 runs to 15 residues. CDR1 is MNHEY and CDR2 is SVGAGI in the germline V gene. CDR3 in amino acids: CASSRNYRGAYEQYF. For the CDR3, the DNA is TGTGCCAGCAGCCGAAACTACAGGGGGGCCTACGAGCAGTACTTC.

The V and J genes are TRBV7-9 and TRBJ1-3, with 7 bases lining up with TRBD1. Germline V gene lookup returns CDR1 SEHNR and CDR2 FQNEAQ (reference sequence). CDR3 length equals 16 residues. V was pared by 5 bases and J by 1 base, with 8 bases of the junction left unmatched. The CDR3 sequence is CASSLGQARSGNTIYF. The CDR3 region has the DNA TGTGCCAGCAGCCTCGGACAGGCTAGGTCTGGAAACACCATATATTTT. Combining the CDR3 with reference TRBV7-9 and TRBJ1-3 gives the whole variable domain DTGVSQNPRHKITKRGQNVTFRCDPISEHNRLYWYRQTLGQGPEFLTYFQNEAQLEKSRLLSDRFSAERPKGSFSTLEIQRTEQGDSAMYLCASSLGQARSGNTIYFGEGSWLTVV.

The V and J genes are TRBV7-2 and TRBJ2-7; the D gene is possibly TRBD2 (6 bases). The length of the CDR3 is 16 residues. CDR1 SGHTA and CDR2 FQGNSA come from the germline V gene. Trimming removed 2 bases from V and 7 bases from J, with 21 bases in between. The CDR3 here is CASSLRPYGTFGEQYF. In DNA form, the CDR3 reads TGTGCCAGCAGCTTACGCCCCTACGGGACTTTTGGAGAGCAGTACTTC. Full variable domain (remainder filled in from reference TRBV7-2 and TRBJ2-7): GAGVSQSPSNKVTEKGKDVELRCDPISGHTALYWYRQSLGQGLEFLIYFQGNSAPDKSGLPSDRFSAERTGGSVSTLTIQRTQQEDSAVYLCASSLRPYGTFGEQYFGPGTRLTVT.

For the CDR3, the DNA is TGCGCCAGCAGCCCCTCCGGGACTAGTCGCCATGAGCAGTTCTTC. Its protein product is CASSPSGTSRHEQFF. The rearrangement links TRBV5-1 to TRBJ2-1; 8 positions agree with TRBD2. V was pared by 4 bases and J by 8 bases, with 11 bases of the junction left unmatched. Germline loops: CDR1 SGHRS, CDR2 YFSETQ. This CDR3 spans 15 amino acids. The full variable domain, rest sourced from reference TRBV5-1 and TRBJ2-1, is KAGVTQTPRYLIKTRGQQVTLSCSPISGHRSVSWYQQTPGQGLQFLFEYFSETQRNKGNFPGRFSGRQFSNSRSEMNVSTLELGDSALYLCASSPSGTSRHEQFFGPGTRLTVL.

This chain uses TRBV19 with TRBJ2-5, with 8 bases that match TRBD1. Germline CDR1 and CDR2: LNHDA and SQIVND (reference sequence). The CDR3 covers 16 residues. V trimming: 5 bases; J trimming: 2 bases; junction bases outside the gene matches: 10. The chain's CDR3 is CASSSPLGDRQETQYF. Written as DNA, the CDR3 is TGTGCCAGTAGTTCTCCTCTGGGGGACAGGCAAGAGACCCAGTACTTC.

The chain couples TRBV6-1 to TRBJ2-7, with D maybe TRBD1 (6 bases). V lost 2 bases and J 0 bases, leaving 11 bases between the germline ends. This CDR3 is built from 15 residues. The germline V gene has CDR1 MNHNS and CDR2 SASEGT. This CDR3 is CASSEKGTLSYEQYF. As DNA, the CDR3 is TGTGCCAGCAGTGAAAAGGGGACACTCTCCTACGAGCAGTACTTC.

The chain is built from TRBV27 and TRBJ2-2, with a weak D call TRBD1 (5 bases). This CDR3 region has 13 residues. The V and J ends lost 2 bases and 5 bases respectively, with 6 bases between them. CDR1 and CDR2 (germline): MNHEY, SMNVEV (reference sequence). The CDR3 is CASSLKGTGELFF. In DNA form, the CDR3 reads TGTGCCAGCAGTTTAAAGGGGACCGGGGAGCTGTTTTTT.

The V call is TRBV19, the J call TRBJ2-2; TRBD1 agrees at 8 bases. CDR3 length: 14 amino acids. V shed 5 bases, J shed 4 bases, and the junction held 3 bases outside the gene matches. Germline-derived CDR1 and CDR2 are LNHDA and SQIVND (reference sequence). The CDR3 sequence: CASSWGQATGELFF. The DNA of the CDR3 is TGTGCCAGTAGTTGGGGACAGGCCACCGGGGAGCTGTTTTTT.

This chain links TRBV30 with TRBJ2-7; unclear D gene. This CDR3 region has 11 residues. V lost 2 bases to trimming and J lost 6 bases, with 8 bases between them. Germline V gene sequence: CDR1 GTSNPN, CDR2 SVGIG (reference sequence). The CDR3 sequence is CAWSQAREQYF. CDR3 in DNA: TGTGCCTGGAGTCAAGCGCGCGAGCAGTACTTC.

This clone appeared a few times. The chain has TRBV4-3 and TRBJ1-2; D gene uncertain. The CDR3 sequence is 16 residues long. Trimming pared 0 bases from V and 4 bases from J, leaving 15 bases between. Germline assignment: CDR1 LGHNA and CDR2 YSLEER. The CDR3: CASSQDAGQVVYGYTF. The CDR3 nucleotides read TGCGCCAGCAGCCAAGATGCGGGCCAGGTGGTCTATGGCTACACCTTC.

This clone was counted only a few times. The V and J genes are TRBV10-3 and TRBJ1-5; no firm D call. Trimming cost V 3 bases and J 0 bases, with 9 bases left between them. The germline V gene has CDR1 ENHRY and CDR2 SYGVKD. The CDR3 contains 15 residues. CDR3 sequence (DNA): TGTGCCATCAGTGATTCAGGATCTAGCAATCAGCCCCAGCATTTT. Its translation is CAISDSGSSNQPQHF.

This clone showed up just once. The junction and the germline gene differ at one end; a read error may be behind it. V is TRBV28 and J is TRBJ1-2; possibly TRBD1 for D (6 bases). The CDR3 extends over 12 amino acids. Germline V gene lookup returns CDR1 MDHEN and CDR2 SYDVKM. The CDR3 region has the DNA TGTGCCAGCAGTCTCTACTCCGGGACAACCTCGTTC. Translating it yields CASSLYSGTTSF.

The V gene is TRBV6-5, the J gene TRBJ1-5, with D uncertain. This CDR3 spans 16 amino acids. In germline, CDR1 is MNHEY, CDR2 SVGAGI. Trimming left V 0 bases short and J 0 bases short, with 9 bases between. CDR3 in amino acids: CASSYSIADSNQPQHF. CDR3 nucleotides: TGTGCCAGCAGTTACTCGATTGCGGATAGCAATCAGCCCCAGCATTTT.

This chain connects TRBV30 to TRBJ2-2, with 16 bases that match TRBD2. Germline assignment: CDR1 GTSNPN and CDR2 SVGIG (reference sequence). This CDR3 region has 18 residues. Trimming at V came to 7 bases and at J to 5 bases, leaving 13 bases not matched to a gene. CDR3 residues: CASGRGTSGGARTGELFF. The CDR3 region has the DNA TGTGCCTCCGGCCGCGGGACTAGCGGGGGGGCCAGGACCGGGGAGCTGTTTTTT.

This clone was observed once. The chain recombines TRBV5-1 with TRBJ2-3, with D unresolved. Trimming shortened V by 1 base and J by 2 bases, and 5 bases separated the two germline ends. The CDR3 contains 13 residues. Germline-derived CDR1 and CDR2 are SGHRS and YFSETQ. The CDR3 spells CASSLSYTDTQYF. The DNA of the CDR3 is TGCGCCAGCAGCTTGTCGTACACAGATACGCAGTATTTT.

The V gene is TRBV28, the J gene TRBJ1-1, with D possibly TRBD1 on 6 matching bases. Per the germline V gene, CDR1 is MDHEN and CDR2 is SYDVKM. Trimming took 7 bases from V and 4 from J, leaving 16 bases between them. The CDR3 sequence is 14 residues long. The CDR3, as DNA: TGTGCCAGCACCTGGGGAGGGGGTCCCACTGAAGCTTTCTTT. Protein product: CASTWGGGPTEAFF.

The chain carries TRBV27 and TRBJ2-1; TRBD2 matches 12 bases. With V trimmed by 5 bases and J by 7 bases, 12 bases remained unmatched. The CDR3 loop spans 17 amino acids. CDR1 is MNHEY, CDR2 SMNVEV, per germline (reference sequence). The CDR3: CASSTRLAGAEGNEQFF. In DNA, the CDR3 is TGTGCCAGCAGTACCCGACTAGCGGGAGCTGAGGGAAATGAGCAGTTCTTC.

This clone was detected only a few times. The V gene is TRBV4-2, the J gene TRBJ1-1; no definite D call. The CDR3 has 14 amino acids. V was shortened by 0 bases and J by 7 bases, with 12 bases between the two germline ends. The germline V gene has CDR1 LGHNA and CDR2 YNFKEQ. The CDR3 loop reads CASSQEPETGEAFF. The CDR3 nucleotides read TGTGCCAGCAGCCAAGAGCCGGAAACGGGTGAAGCTTTCTTT.

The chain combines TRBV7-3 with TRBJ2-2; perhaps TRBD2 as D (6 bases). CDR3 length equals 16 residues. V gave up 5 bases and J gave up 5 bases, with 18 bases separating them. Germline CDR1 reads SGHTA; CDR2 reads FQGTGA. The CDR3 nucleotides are TGTGCCAGCAGCCCTCGTGGTGGGAGCGGGACCGGGGAGCTGTTTTTT. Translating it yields CASSPRGGSGTGELFF.

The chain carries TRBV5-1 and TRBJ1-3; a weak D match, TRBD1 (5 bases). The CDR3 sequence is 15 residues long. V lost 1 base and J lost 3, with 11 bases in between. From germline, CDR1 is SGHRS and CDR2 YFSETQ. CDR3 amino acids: CASSLSGLLGNTIYF. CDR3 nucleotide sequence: TGCGCCAGCAGCTTGTCAGGGCTACTTGGAAACACCATATATTTT.

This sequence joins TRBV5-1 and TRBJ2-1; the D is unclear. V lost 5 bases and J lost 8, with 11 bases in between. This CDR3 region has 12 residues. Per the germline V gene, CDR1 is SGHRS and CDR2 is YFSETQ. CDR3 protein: CASRMGADEQFF. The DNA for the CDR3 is TGCGCCAGCAGGATGGGTGCGGATGAGCAGTTCTTC.

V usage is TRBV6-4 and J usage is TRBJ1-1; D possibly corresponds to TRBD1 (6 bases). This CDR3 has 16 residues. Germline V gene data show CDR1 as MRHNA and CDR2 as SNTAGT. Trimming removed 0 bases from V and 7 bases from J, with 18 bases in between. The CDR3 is CASSDSFQGNKLEAFF. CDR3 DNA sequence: TGTGCCAGCAGTGACTCGTTCCAGGGGAATAAACTTGAAGCTTTCTTT.